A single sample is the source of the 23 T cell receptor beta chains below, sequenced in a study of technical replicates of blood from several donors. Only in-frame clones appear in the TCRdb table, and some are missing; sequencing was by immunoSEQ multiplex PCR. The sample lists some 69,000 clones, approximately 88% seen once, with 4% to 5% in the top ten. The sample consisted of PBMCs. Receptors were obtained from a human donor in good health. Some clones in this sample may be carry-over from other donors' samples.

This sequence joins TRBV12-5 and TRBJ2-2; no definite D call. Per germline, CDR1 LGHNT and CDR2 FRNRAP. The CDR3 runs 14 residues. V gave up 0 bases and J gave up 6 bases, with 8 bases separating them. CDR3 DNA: TGTGCTAGTGGTTTGGTACAACGGGCCGGGGAGCTGTTTTTT. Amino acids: CASGLVQRAGELFF.

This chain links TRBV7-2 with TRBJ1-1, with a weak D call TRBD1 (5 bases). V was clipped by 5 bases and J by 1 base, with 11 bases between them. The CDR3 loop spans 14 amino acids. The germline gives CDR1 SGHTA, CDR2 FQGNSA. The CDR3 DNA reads TGTGCCAGCAGCCCACGACAGAGGAACACTGAAGCTTTCTTT. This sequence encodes CASSPRQRNTEAFF.

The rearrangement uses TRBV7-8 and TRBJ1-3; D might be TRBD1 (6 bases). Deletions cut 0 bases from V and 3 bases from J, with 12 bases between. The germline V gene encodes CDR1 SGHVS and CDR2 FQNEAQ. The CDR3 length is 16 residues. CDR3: CASSLADRSFGNTIYF. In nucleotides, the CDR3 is TGTGCCAGCAGCTTAGCTGACAGGAGTTTTGGAAACACCATATATTTT. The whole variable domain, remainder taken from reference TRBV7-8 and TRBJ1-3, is GAGVSQSPRYKVAKRGQDVALRCDPISGHVSLFWYQQALGQGPEFLTYFQNEAQLDKSGLPSDRFFAERPEGSVSTLKIQRTQQEDSAVYLCASSLADRSFGNTIYFGEGSWLTVV.

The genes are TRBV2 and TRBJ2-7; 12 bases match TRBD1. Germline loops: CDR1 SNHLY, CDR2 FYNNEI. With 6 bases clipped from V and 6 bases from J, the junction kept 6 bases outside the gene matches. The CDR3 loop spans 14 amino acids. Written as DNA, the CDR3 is TGTGCCAGCAGGGGGGGACAGGGGGCCGTCGAGCAGTACTTC. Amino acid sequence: CASRGGQGAVEQYF.

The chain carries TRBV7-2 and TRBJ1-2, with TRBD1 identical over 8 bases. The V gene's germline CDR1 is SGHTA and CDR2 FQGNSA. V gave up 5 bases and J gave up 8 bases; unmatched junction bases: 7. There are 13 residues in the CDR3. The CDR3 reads CASSMGQVGGYTF. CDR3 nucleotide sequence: TGTGCCAGCAGCATGGGACAGGTGGGAGGCTACACCTTC.

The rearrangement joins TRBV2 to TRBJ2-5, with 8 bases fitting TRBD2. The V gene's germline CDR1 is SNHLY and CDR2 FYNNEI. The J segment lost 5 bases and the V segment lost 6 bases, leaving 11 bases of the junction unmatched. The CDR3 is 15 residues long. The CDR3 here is CASSQLGLETETQYF. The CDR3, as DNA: TGTGCCAGCAGCCAACTGGGACTAGAGACGGAGACCCAGTACTTC.

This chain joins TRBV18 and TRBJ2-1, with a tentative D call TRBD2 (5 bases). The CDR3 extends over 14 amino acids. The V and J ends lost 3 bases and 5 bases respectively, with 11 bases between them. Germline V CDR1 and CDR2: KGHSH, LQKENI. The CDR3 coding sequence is TGTGCCAGCTCACCTCGTCAAGCGGACAATGAGCAGTTCTTC. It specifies CASSPRQADNEQFF. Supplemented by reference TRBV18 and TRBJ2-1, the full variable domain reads NAGVMQNPRHLVRRRGQEARLRCSPMKGHSHVYWYRQLPEEGLKFMVYLQKENIIDESGMPKERFSAEFPKEGPSILRIQQVVRGDSAAYFCASSPRQADNEQFFGPGTRLTVL.

CDR3 region: CASSEAGTSGVYNEQFF. The CDR3 DNA reads as TGTGCCAGCAGCGAGGCCGGGACTAGCGGGGTCTACAATGAGCAGTTCTTC. This chain links TRBV5-8 with TRBJ2-1; 13 bases fit TRBD2. The germline CDR1 and CDR2 sequences are SGHTS and YDEGEE. J was trimmed by 3 bases and V by 4 bases; bases with no gene match: 7. The length of the CDR3 is 17 residues. Supplemented by reference TRBV5-8 and TRBJ2-1, the full variable domain reads EAGVTQSPTHLIKTRGQQATLRCSPISGHTSVYWYQQALGLGLQFLLWYDEGEERNRGNFPPRFSGRQFPNYSSELNVNALELEDSALYLCASSEAGTSGVYNEQFFGPGTRLTVL.

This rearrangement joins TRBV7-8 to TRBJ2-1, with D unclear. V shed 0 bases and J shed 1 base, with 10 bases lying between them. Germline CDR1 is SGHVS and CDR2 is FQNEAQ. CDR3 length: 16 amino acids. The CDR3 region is CASSLARFGSYNEQFF. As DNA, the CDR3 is TGTGCCAGCAGCTTAGCGAGGTTTGGGTCCTACAATGAGCAGTTCTTC.

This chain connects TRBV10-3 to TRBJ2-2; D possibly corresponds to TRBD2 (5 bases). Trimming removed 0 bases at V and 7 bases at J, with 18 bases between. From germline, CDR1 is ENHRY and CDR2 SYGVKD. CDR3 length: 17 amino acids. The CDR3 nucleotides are TGTGCCATCAGTGAGTCGAGATCTAGCCGAGGTGGCGGGGAGCTGTTTTTT. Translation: CAISESRSSRGGGELFF.

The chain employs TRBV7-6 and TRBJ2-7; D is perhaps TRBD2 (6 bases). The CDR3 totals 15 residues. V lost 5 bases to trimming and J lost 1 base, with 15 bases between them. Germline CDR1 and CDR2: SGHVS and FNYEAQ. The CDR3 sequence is CASSPTPTSSYEQYF. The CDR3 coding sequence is TGTGCCAGCAGCCCAACCCCGACTAGTTCCTACGAGCAGTACTTC.

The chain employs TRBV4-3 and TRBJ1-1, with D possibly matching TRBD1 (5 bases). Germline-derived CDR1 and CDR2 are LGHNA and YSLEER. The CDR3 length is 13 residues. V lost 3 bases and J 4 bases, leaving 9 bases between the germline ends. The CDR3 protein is CASSHDQGTEAFF. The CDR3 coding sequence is TGCGCCAGCAGCCATGATCAGGGCACTGAAGCTTTCTTT.

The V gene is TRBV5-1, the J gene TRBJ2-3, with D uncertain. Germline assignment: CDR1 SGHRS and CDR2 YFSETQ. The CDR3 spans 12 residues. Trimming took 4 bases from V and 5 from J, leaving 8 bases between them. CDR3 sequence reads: CASSPPGDTQYF. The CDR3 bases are TGCGCCAGCAGCCCACCCGGAGATACGCAGTATTTT.

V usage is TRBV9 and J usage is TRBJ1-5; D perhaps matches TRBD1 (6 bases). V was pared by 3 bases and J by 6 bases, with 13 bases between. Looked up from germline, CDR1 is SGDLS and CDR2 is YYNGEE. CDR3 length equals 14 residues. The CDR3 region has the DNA TGTGCCAGCAGCGAGGGACAATTGGGTCAGCCCCAGCATTTT. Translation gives CASSEGQLGQPQHF.

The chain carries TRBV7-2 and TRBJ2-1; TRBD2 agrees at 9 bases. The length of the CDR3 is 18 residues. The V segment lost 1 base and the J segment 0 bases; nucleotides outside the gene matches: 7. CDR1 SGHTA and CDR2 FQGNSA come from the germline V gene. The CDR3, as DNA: TGTGCCAGCAGCTTAGTCCTAGCGGGGATGAGCTCCTACAATGAGCAGTTCTTC. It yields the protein CASSLVLAGMSSYNEQFF.

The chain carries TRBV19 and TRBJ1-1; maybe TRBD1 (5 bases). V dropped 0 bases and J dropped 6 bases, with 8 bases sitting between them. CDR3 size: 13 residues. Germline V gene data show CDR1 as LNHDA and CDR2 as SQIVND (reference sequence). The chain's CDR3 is CASSIEGGAEAFF. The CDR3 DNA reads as TGTGCCAGTAGTATAGAGGGAGGGGCTGAAGCTTTCTTT.

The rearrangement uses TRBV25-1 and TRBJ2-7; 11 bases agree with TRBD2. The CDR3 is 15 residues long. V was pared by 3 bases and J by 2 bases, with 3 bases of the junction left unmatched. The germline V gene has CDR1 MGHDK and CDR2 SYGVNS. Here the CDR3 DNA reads TGTGCCAGCAGTGATCCACTAGCGGGGGCCTACGAGCAGTACTTC. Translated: CASSDPLAGAYEQYF.

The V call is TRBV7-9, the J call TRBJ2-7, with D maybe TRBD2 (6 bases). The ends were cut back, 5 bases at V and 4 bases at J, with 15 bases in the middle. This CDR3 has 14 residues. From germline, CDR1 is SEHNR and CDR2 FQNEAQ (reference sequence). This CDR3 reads CASSAQAGFYEQYF. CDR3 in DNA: TGTGCCAGCAGCGCCCAAGCGGGTTTTTACGAGCAGTACTTC.

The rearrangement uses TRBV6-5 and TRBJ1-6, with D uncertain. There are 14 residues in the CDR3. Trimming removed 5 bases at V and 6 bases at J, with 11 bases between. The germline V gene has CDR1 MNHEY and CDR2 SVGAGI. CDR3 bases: TGTGCCAGCAGTATCAGGAGGTTTAATTCACCCCTCCACTTT. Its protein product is CASSIRRFNSPLHF.

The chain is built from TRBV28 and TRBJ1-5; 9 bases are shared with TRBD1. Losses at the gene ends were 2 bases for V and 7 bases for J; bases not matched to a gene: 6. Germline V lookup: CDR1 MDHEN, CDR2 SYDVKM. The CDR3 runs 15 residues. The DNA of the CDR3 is TGTGCCAGCAGTTTAGTACAGGGGGCAAGACAGCCCCAGCATTTT. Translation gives CASSLVQGARQPQHF.

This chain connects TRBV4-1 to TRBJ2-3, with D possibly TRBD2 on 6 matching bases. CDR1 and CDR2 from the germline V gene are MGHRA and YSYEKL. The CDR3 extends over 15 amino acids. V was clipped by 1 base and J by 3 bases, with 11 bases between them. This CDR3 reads CASSQVAGRTDTQYF. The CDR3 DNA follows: TGCGCCAGCAGCCAAGTGGCAGGGAGGACAGATACGCAGTATTTT.

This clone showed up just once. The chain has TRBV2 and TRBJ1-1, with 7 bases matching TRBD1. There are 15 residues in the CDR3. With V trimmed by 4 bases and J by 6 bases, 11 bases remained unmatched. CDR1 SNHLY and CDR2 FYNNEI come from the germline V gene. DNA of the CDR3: TGTGCCAGCAGTGTCCGACAGGGATTGAAAGCTGAAGCTTTCTTT. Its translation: CASSVRQGLKAEAFF.

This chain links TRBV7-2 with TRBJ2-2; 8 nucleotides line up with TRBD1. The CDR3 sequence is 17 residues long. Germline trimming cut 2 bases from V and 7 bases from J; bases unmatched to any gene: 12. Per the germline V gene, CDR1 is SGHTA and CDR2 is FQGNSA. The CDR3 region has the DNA TGTGCCAGCAGCTTAAGTTTCCGCCAGGGGGCGAGCGGGGAGCTGTTTTTT. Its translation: CASSLSFRQGASGELFF.